The 21 T cell receptor beta chains presented below share a single source sample, sequenced in a study of blood T cell repertoires in COVID-19. Here immunoSEQ multiplex PCR was the method, and the copy in TCRdb shows in-frame clones only, minus some. This table holds about 310,000 clones, more than 75% found once. The sequencing input was peripheral blood. The receptors originated from a man aged 65 to 79 with acute or convalescent COVID-19.

The chain carries TRBV10-2 and TRBJ1-2, with TRBD1 as a possible D gene (5 bases). Germline-derived CDR1 and CDR2 are WSHSY and SAAADI. The CDR3 sequence is 13 residues long. Trimming shortened V by 3 bases and J by 6 bases, and 11 bases separated the two germline ends. The CDR3 DNA sequence: TGCGCCAGCAGTGACAGGGCCGGGCATGGCTACACCTTC. It is translated as CASSDRAGHGYTF.

The chain has TRBV24-1 and TRBJ1-2; tentatively, D is TRBD1 (5 bases). Germline lookup yields CDR1 KGHDR and CDR2 SFDVKD. Trimming took off 5 bases at V and 1 base at J, with 10 bases between the two ends. The CDR3 has 14 amino acids. Here the CDR3 DNA reads TGTGCCACCAGTGGTGGGGCAGATAACTATGGCTACACCTTC. It yields the protein CATSGGADNYGYTF.

The rearrangement uses TRBV7-9 and TRBJ2-1; 7 bases align to TRBD2. V lost 5 bases, J lost 1 base, and 8 bases stayed unmatched. Germline V gene lookup returns CDR1 SEHNR and CDR2 FQNEAQ (reference sequence). This CDR3 spans 16 amino acids. This CDR3 reads CASSPQAGSSYNEQFF. CDR3 nucleotides: TGTGCCAGCAGCCCTCAAGCGGGAAGTTCCTACAATGAGCAGTTCTTC.

The V call is TRBV10-3, the J call TRBJ1-3; no clear D. The V gene lost 4 bases and the J gene lost 0 bases, with 7 bases spanning the gap. Germline loops: CDR1 ENHRY, CDR2 SYGVKD. CDR3 size: 14 residues. The CDR3 sequence: CAISGHSSGNTIYF. Written as DNA, the CDR3 is TGTGCCATCAGTGGGCACAGCTCTGGAAACACCATATATTTT.

The chain couples TRBV19 to TRBJ1-4; 10 nucleotides line up with TRBD1. Germline loops: CDR1 LNHDA, CDR2 SQIVND (reference sequence). The J segment lost 8 bases and the V segment lost 4 bases, leaving 10 bases of the junction unmatched. The CDR3 runs to 16 residues. The CDR3 is CASSTNRDRGGEKLFF. Here the CDR3 DNA reads TGTGCCAGTAGTACGAACCGGGACAGGGGAGGGGAAAAACTGTTTTTT.

This clone was seen more than once but under ten times. The chain joins TRBV11-2 to TRBJ2-7; D is uncertain. V lost 0 bases and J lost 4, with 7 bases in between. The CDR3 runs 13 residues. The germline V gene encodes CDR1 SGHAT and CDR2 FQNNGV. For the CDR3, the DNA is TGTGCCAGCAGCTTAGAACAGCTTTACGAGCAGTACTTC. Translating gives CASSLEQLYEQYF.

This clone was observed a single time. The rearrangement links TRBV4-1 to TRBJ2-2, with TRBD2 matching over 7 bases. The junction had 13 bases not matched to a gene; V was cut back by 4 bases and J by 5 bases. CDR3 size: 17 residues. Germline V gene lookup returns CDR1 MGHRA and CDR2 YSYEKL. This CDR3 is CASSRTSGGSSTGELFF. The CDR3 DNA follows: TGCGCCAGCAGCCGGACGTCCGGGGGGAGTTCAACCGGGGAGCTGTTTTTT.

The rearrangement joins TRBV5-6 to TRBJ1-2; a weak D match, TRBD1 (6 bases). V lost 4 bases to trimming and J lost 8 bases, with 18 bases between them. The length of the CDR3 is 14 residues. Per germline, CDR1 SGHDT and CDR2 YYEEEE. The CDR3 loop is CASSRETYREGYTF. CDR3 sequence (DNA): TGTGCCAGCAGCAGAGAGACCTACAGGGAAGGCTACACCTTC.

V is TRBV11-2 and J is TRBJ2-6; maybe TRBD2 (5 bases). Germline loops: CDR1 SGHAT, CDR2 FQNNGV. Between the trimmed V and J ends, which lost 5 bases and 10 bases, there was a span of 12 bases. The CDR3 has 13 amino acids. CDR3: CASSQDSPNVLTF. In DNA form, the CDR3 reads TGTGCCAGCAGCCAGGACTCACCAAACGTCCTGACTTTC.

This chain connects TRBV18 to TRBJ2-1, with TRBD2 identical over 14 bases. The CDR3 runs 15 residues. V was pared by 3 bases and J by 6 bases, with 1 base of the junction left unmatched. Germline V gene data show CDR1 as KGHSH and CDR2 as LQKENI. CDR3 loop: CASSPGTSGSNEQFF. In DNA, the CDR3 is TGTGCCAGCTCACCCGGGACTAGCGGGAGCAATGAGCAGTTCTTC.

This clone was counted only a few times. This chain connects TRBV29-1 to TRBJ1-6; TRBD1 might be the D (5 bases). Germline loops: CDR1 SQVTM, CDR2 ANQGSEA. Trimming pared 5 bases from V and 6 bases from J, leaving 17 bases between. The length of the CDR3 is 15 residues. The CDR3 bases are TGCAGCGTTCAAGGGACGGCAGGGCCTAATTCACCCCTCCACTTT. Amino acid sequence: CSVQGTAGPNSPLHF.

V is TRBV19 and J is TRBJ2-2; TRBD1 matches 7 bases. J was trimmed by 8 bases and V by 3 bases; bases with no gene match: 9. This CDR3 is 15 amino acids long. CDR1 and CDR2 (germline): LNHDA, SQIVND (reference sequence). The CDR3 nucleotides read TGTGCCAGTAGTATGACCGACAGGGCGGTGGGGGAGCTGTTTTTT. Its translation: CASSMTDRAVGELFF.

The J gene is TRBJ2-1, the V gene TRBV5-1; a weak D match, TRBD1 (6 bases). The CDR3 length is 16 residues. The ends were cut back, 0 bases at V and 4 bases at J, with 14 bases in the middle. Germline assignment: CDR1 SGHRS and CDR2 YFSETQ. DNA of the CDR3: TGCGCCAGCAGCTTGGGCAGGGGCCAAATGTACAATGAGCAGTTCTTC. Encoded protein: CASSLGRGQMYNEQFF.

The V call is TRBV18, the J call TRBJ1-4; D might be TRBD1 (6 bases). In germline, CDR1 is KGHSH, CDR2 LQKENI. V lost 2 bases and J lost 5, with 12 bases in between. The CDR3 has 15 amino acids. In nucleotides, the CDR3 is TGTGCCAGCTCACCATCAGGGGCCGAGAATGAAAAACTGTTTTTT. The encoded protein is CASSPSGAENEKLFF.

The chain joins TRBV7-8 to TRBJ1-5; D is unclear. Per the germline V gene, CDR1 is SGHVS and CDR2 is FQNEAQ. The V end lost 1 base, the J end lost 1 base, and 11 bases lay between the germline ends. This CDR3 is 16 amino acids long. CDR3: CASSLDRSRSNQPQHF. As DNA, the CDR3 is TGTGCCAGCAGCTTAGACCGATCCCGGAGCAATCAGCCCCAGCATTTT.

The genes are TRBV29-1 and TRBJ1-1; weak D call: TRBD1 (6 bases). The CDR3 runs 12 residues. Germline-derived CDR1 and CDR2 are SQVTM and ANQGSEA. Trimming removed 7 bases at V and 1 base at J, with 10 bases between. CDR3 amino acids: CSASTGNTEAFF. Written as DNA, the CDR3 is TGCAGCGCATCGACAGGGAACACTGAAGCTTTCTTT.

The chain combines TRBV28 with TRBJ2-7, with 11 bases matching TRBD2. The V and J ends lost 5 bases and 7 bases, in that order; junction bases with no gene match: 7. The CDR3 spans 14 residues. The germline gives CDR1 MDHEN, CDR2 SYDVKM. CDR3 residues: CASSRTSGRREQYF. CDR3 nucleotide sequence: TGTGCCAGCAGTAGGACTAGCGGGCGGAGGGAGCAGTACTTC.

The chain carries TRBV4-2 and TRBJ2-4; TRBD1 might be the D (5 bases). Trimming removed 0 bases at V and 11 bases at J, with 17 bases between. Germline loops: CDR1 LGHNA, CDR2 YNFKEQ. This CDR3 region has 15 residues. Here the CDR3 DNA reads TGTGCCAGCAGCCAAGATGGGGCACAGGATGCCTTTCAGTACTTC. Translation: CASSQDGAQDAFQYF.

The CDR3 here is CASSLTQGNYGYTF. DNA of the CDR3: TGTGCCAGCAGTTTAACCCAGGGTAACTATGGCTACACCTTC. The rearrangement uses TRBV6-6 and TRBJ1-2; a possible D gene is TRBD1 (5 bases). V shed 4 bases and J shed 1 base, with 10 bases lying between them. The CDR3 is 14 amino acids. CDR1 and CDR2 (germline): MNHNY, SVGAGI (reference sequence).

This chain connects TRBV6-6 to TRBJ1-5, with 9 bases aligning to TRBD1. With 0 bases clipped from V and 6 bases from J, the junction kept 6 bases outside the gene matches. CDR1 and CDR2 from the germline V gene are MNHNY and SVGAGI (reference sequence). CDR3 length: 16 residues. The CDR3 sequence: CASSYSTGTGSQPQHF. In nucleotides, the CDR3 is TGTGCCAGCAGTTACTCGACCGGGACAGGGAGTCAGCCCCAGCATTTT.

The chain couples TRBV5-1 to TRBJ2-1; TRBD1 is a possible D gene (6 bases). Trimming pared 4 bases from V and 3 bases from J, leaving 11 bases between. Germline V gives CDR1 SGHRS, CDR2 YFSETQ. This CDR3 has 14 amino acids. Here the CDR3 DNA reads TGCGCCAGCAGCGTTGGACAGAACTACAATGAGCAGTTCTTC. Translated: CASSVGQNYNEQFF.